This T cell receptor (beta chain) was found in a study of blood T cells in healthy people across ages. About the research overall: The capture of about one barcoded beta molecule per two T cells was achieved by template switching.

About this clonotype: Its antigen is unidentified.

The total RNA that was extracted per sample amounted to at least 5 micrograms. This CDR3 is 13 amino acids long. V dropped 3 bases and J dropped 7; count of bases not matched to a gene: 5. Per the germline V gene, CDR1 is SNHLY and CDR2 is FYNNEI. Findings and caveats of the study: Any conclusive comparison of naive versus antigen-experienced cells was prevented by using unsorted PBMCs.

A J-beta primer mix and a sample-barcoded 5' primer were used in a second PCR of roughly 6 to 11 cycles. TCRdb ran MiXCR on the 5' RACE reads and lists one entry per CDR3 protein. Here the sample spans hundreds of thousands of distinct CDR3 sequences, around 50% being singletons. The V call is TRBV2, the J call TRBJ1-2; 7 bases agree with TRBD1. The sample comprised blood. The clonotype comes from a man aged 80 or over in good health. The CDR3 region has the DNA TGTGCCAGCAGTGAGGACAGGACCTGTGGCTACACCTTC. It specifies CASSEDRTCGYTF.